This TCR beta chain was obtained from a study of cytomegalovirus exposure and HLA in healthy donors. V gave up 6 bases and J gave up 4 bases, with 14 bases separating them. This CDR3 has 14 residues. Germline loops: CDR1 SGDLS, CDR2 YYNGEE. Overall study results and limits: Reported results showed that the classifier diagnosed cytomegalovirus status with high specificity and sensitivity. A few CMV-associated chains were confirmed in vitro to be specific for CMV antigens. The investigators catalogued under 200 TCR beta chains as cytomegalovirus-associated.

Sequenced by immunoSEQ multiplex PCR; TCRdb stores in-frame clones only, minus some. The table includes about 82,000 clones, 85% to 95% detected once. The donors were in the roughly 130-subject validation cohort, distinct from the roughly 600-subject first cohort. Remarks on this clone: Its specificity is not known.

The clonotype originates from a man in his late teens or twenties in good health and CMV-seronegative. The gene calls are TRBV9 and TRBJ1-5, with D maybe TRBD1 (6 bases). Sequences were obtained from PBMCs. This CDR3 is CASTYRATNQPQHF. In DNA form, the CDR3 reads TGTGCCAGCACCTACAGGGCCACTAATCAGCCCCAGCATTTT. The full variable domain, its missing parts supplied by reference TRBV9 and TRBJ1-5, is DSGVTQTPKHLITATGQRVTLRCSPRSGDLSVYWYQQSLDQGLQFLIQYYNGEERAKGNILERFSAQQFPDLHSELNLSSLELGDSALYFCASTYRATNQPQHFGDGTRLSIL.